This T cell receptor (beta chain) was sequenced during a study of cytomegalovirus exposure and HLA in healthy donors. About the study: The Caucasian-associated ancestry cluster held 65% to 90% of 398 genotyped donors.

The study ran its PCR with 60 Vbeta and 13 Jbeta primers. Assay used: immunoSEQ multiplex PCR; TCRdb lists only in-frame clones, some missing. This sample has approximately 97,000 clones; roughly three quarters occur once, and the top ten carry around 3.5%. The CDR3 has 12 residues. Losses at the gene ends were 8 bases for V and 7 bases for J; bases not matched to a gene: 3. CDR1 MNHNS and CDR2 SASEGT come from the germline V gene. What was sequenced was PBMCs. The chain carries TRBV6-1 and TRBJ2-5, with 11 positions matching TRBD2. This receptor was identified in a male donor in good health and CMV-seropositive. The CDR3 DNA follows: TGTGCCAGCGGACTAGCGGGCCGGACCCAGTACTTC. It is translated as CASGLAGRTQYF.